This T cell receptor beta chain stems from a study of cytomegalovirus exposure and HLA in healthy donors. Whole-study results and caveats: Per published reports, the classifier diagnosed cytomegalovirus status with high specificity and sensitivity.

V was trimmed by 0 bases and J by 3 bases, leaving 6 bases between them. Germline values: CDR1 ENHRY, CDR2 SYGVKD. This CDR3 comprises 14 residues. In regard to this clone: Antigen: not known.

PCR amplification relied on 60 Vbeta primers (plus 13 Jbeta primers). Clones were read by immunoSEQ multiplex PCR, and TCRdb kept only the in-frame ones, dropping some. In the table there are roughly 150,000 clones, 75% of which are singletons. The sequence was collected from a woman aged 45-65 years in good health and CMV-seropositive. The V gene is TRBV10-3, the J gene TRBJ2-1; no definite D call. Sequenced: PBMCs. The CDR3 loop is CAISESGSYNEQFF. In DNA, the CDR3 is TGTGCCATCAGTGAGTCGGGCAGCTACAATGAGCAGTTCTTC.